These T cell receptor beta chains were read from a single sample in a study of cytomegalovirus exposure and HLA in healthy donors. The protocol was immunoSEQ multiplex PCR, while the TCRdb copy is restricted to in-frame clones and leaves out a portion. The table lists 100,000 to 150,000 clones, approximately 70% of them singletons. The sequenced material came from PBMCs. Receptors were obtained from a man aged 60 to 75 in good health and CMV-seropositive. CDR3s include the opening cysteine and the closing phenylalanine or tryptophan. Fields, in order: CDR3 length, J gene, D gene, V gene, clone size, CDR3 DNA, CDR3 protein. The D gene is left open where the match is weak. Size values are once, few and many counts, or a class for expanded clones, and some rows have none.

cdr3_length: 15
j_call: TRBJ2-3
d_call: TRBD1
v_call: TRBV5-1
clone_size: once
cdr3_nt: TGCGCCAGCAGCAGGGACAGACCTCTCACAGATACGCAGTATTTT
cdr3_aa: CASSRDRPLTDTQYF

cdr3_length: 15
j_call: TRBJ1-4
d_call: NA
v_call: TRBV2
clone_size: NA
cdr3_nt: TGTGCCAGCAGTCTACGACAGTCAACTAATGAAAAACTGTTTTTT
cdr3_aa: CASSLRQSTNEKLFF

cdr3_length: 16
j_call: TRBJ1-1
d_call: TRBD1
v_call: TRBV5-4
clone_size: NA
cdr3_nt: TGTGCCAGCAGCCCGGACAGGGGGCGGATGAACACTGAAGCTTTCTTT
cdr3_aa: CASSPDRGRMNTEAFF

cdr3_length: 19
j_call: TRBJ2-1
d_call: NA
v_call: TRBV5-1
clone_size: NA
cdr3_nt: TGCGCCAGCAGCTTAGGTATTTCAGCGTGGACTAACCGACCCAATGAGCAGTTCTTC
cdr3_aa: CASSLGISAWTNRPNEQFF

cdr3_length: 16
j_call: TRBJ2-2
d_call: NA
v_call: TRBV27
clone_size: NA
cdr3_nt: TGTGCCAGCAGTTTAGGTCTCGGGTGGAACACCGGGGAGCTGTTTTTT
cdr3_aa: CASSLGLGWNTGELFF

cdr3_length: 16
j_call: TRBJ2-5
d_call: TRBD1
v_call: TRBV5-1
clone_size: NA
cdr3_nt: TGCGCCAGCAGCTTGTCGGCAGGGGGTGTTGGGAAGACCCAGTACTTC
cdr3_aa: CASSLSAGGVGKTQYF

cdr3_length: 11
j_call: TRBJ2-4
d_call: TRBD2
v_call: TRBV5-6
clone_size: NA
cdr3_nt: TGTGCCAGCAGCCAGGGACTAGTTCAGTACTTC
cdr3_aa: CASSQGLVQYF

cdr3_length: 13
j_call: TRBJ2-1
d_call: NA
v_call: TRBV11-2
clone_size: few
cdr3_nt: TGTGCCAGCAGCTTAGCCCGGGACAATGAGCAGTTCTTC
cdr3_aa: CASSLARDNEQFF

cdr3_length: 16
j_call: TRBJ2-1
d_call: NA
v_call: TRBV5-1
clone_size: NA
cdr3_nt: TGCGCCAGCAGCTTGGGGGGGGACCATTTATACAATGAGCAGTTCTTC
cdr3_aa: CASSLGGDHLYNEQFF

cdr3_length: 15
j_call: TRBJ2-1
d_call: TRBD2
v_call: TRBV6-1
clone_size: NA
cdr3_nt: TGTGCCAGCAGTACAGGACTAGCGGGGTACAATGAGCAGTTCTTC
cdr3_aa: CASSTGLAGYNEQFF

cdr3_length: 12
j_call: TRBJ1-6
d_call: NA
v_call: TRBV7-8
clone_size: NA
cdr3_nt: TGTGCCAGCAGCTTCCCTTCAGCGCCCCTCCACTTT
cdr3_aa: CASSFPSAPLHF

cdr3_length: 13
j_call: TRBJ1-2
d_call: NA
v_call: TRBV5-4
clone_size: NA
cdr3_nt: TGTGCCAGCAGTCAGGTTCTGGGCTATGGCTACACCTTC
cdr3_aa: CASSQVLGYGYTF